This TCR beta chain was identified during a study of identical twins. Findings and limits, study-wide: Twins shared out-of-frame alpha sequences with excess low generation probability.

TCRdb redid the calling of the 5' RACE reads with MiXCR, one entry per CDR3 protein. The repertoire holds under 900,000 distinct CDR3 sequences, with 15% to 20% as singletons. This clonotype was seen a few times. Its antigen is still unknown. CDR1 SEHNR and CDR2 FQNEAQ come from the germline V gene (reference sequence). This CDR3 region has 13 residues. V was trimmed by 3 bases and J by 10 bases, leaving 10 bases between them. These data were also reused for a study on T cells expressing NK-cell markers.

The sample taken for sequencing was PBMCs. The chain links TRBV7-9 to TRBJ1-6; D unresolved. This receptor was taken from a young woman in good health. This CDR3 is CASSFGGWSPLHF. CDR3 DNA: TGTGCCAGCAGCTTCGGAGGGTGGTCACCCCTCCACTTT.